These T cell receptor beta chains were read from a single sample in a study of blood T cell repertoires in COVID-19. Sequenced by immunoSEQ multiplex PCR; TCRdb stores in-frame clones only, minus some. The table shows over 100,000 clones, with 85% occurring only once. The sample comprised peripheral blood. Source of these receptors: a man aged 80 or over with acute or convalescent COVID-19. CDR3s include the opening cysteine and the closing phenylalanine or tryptophan. D genes are given only for firm matches. Clone size appears in some rows only: once, few, many, or a class for an expanded clone.

v_call: TRBV3-1/TRBV3-2
j_call: TRBJ1-2
d_call: .
clone_size: .
cdr3_length: 15
cdr3_aa: CASSQPTGSPDGYTF
cdr3_nt: TGTGCCAGCAGCCAACCCACAGGGTCCCCTGATGGCTACACCTTC

v_call: TRBV2
j_call: TRBJ2-5
d_call: .
clone_size: .
cdr3_length: 18
cdr3_aa: CASSDDGRGESPQETQYF
cdr3_nt: TGTGCCAGCAGTGACGACGGTCGGGGAGAGAGTCCCCAAGAGACCCAGTACTTC

v_call: TRBV6-1
j_call: TRBJ1-2
d_call: TRBD1
clone_size: .
cdr3_length: 14
cdr3_aa: CASSDTGGGYGYTF
cdr3_nt: TGTGCCAGCAGTGACACAGGGGGTGGCTATGGCTACACCTTC

v_call: TRBV9
j_call: TRBJ1-2
d_call: .
clone_size: .
cdr3_length: 13
cdr3_aa: CASRGLLNYGYTF
cdr3_nt: TGTGCCAGCAGGGGGCTCCTTAACTATGGCTACACCTTC

v_call: TRBV27
j_call: TRBJ2-1
d_call: .
clone_size: .
cdr3_length: 12
cdr3_aa: CASSPRIGEQFF
cdr3_nt: TGTGCCAGCAGTCCCCGGATCGGGGAGCAGTTCTTC

v_call: TRBV7-9
j_call: TRBJ1-3
d_call: .
clone_size: .
cdr3_length: 16
cdr3_aa: CASSLAGQYSGNTIYF
cdr3_nt: TGTGCCAGCAGCTTAGCGGGGCAGTACTCTGGAAACACCATATATTTT

v_call: TRBV10-3
j_call: TRBJ1-1
d_call: .
clone_size: .
cdr3_length: 14
cdr3_aa: CAISGGTFTTEAFF
cdr3_nt: TGTGCCATCAGTGGGGGGACATTTACCACTGAAGCTTTCTTT

v_call: TRBV19
j_call: TRBJ1-5
d_call: TRBD1
clone_size: once
cdr3_length: 16
cdr3_aa: CASSTTGGRSNQPQHF
cdr3_nt: TGTGCCAGTAGTACGACAGGGGGACGGAGCAATCAGCCCCAGCATTTT

v_call: TRBV2
j_call: TRBJ2-2
d_call: TRBD2
clone_size: .
cdr3_length: 15
cdr3_aa: CASRASGRGSGELFF
cdr3_nt: TGTGCCAGCAGGGCTAGCGGGAGGGGTAGCGGGGAGCTGTTTTTT

v_call: TRBV5-1
j_call: TRBJ1-1
d_call: .
clone_size: .
cdr3_length: 18
cdr3_aa: CASSLALQVGGMYTEAFF
cdr3_nt: TGCGCCAGCAGCTTGGCCTTACAGGTGGGCGGGATGTACACTGAAGCTTTCTTT

v_call: TRBV27
j_call: TRBJ1-1
d_call: TRBD1
clone_size: few
cdr3_length: 16
cdr3_aa: CASSSRQGYAWAEAFF
cdr3_nt: TGTGCCAGCAGTTCACGACAGGGGTACGCCTGGGCTGAAGCTTTCTTT

v_call: TRBV5-1
j_call: TRBJ1-1
d_call: .
clone_size: .
cdr3_length: 16
cdr3_aa: CASSITGSDYRAEAFF
cdr3_nt: TGCGCCAGCAGCATAACCGGGTCAGACTATCGAGCTGAAGCTTTCTTT

v_call: TRBV11-2
j_call: TRBJ2-2
d_call: .
clone_size: .
cdr3_length: 10
cdr3_aa: CASGLGELFF
cdr3_nt: TGTGCCAGTGGCCTCGGGGAGCTGTTTTTT

v_call: TRBV6-2/TRBV6-3
j_call: TRBJ1-2
d_call: .
clone_size: .
cdr3_length: 14
cdr3_aa: CASSYGGGNYGYTF
cdr3_nt: TGTGCCAGCAGTTACGGGGGAGGCAACTATGGCTACACCTTC

v_call: TRBV13
j_call: TRBJ1-2
d_call: TRBD1
clone_size: .
cdr3_length: 14
cdr3_aa: CASSSGGSNYGYTF
cdr3_nt: TGTGCCAGCAGCTCAGGGGGCAGTAACTATGGCTACACCTTC

v_call: TRBV7-9
j_call: TRBJ2-5
d_call: .
clone_size: .
cdr3_length: 15
cdr3_aa: CASSELGEPQETQYF
cdr3_nt: TGTGCCAGCAGCGAACTCGGGGAGCCGCAAGAGACCCAGTACTTC

v_call: TRBV14
j_call: TRBJ2-3
d_call: TRBD2
clone_size: .
cdr3_length: 16
cdr3_aa: CASSQGLASSTDTQYF
cdr3_nt: TGTGCCAGCAGCCAAGGACTAGCTTCTAGCACAGATACGCAGTATTTT

v_call: TRBV9
j_call: TRBJ1-3
d_call: TRBD1
clone_size: once
cdr3_length: 15
cdr3_aa: CASSVTGGSGNTIYF
cdr3_nt: TGTGCCAGCAGCGTAACAGGGGGCTCTGGAAACACCATATATTTT

v_call: TRBV6-4
j_call: TRBJ2-6
d_call: .
clone_size: few
cdr3_length: 15
cdr3_aa: CASSEGGSGANVLTF
cdr3_nt: TGTGCCAGCAGTGAGGGGGGCTCTGGGGCCAACGTCCTGACTTTC

v_call: TRBV7-2
j_call: TRBJ2-7
d_call: TRBD2
clone_size: .
cdr3_length: 16
cdr3_aa: CASSLEGTSGAYEQYF
cdr3_nt: TGTGCCAGCAGCTTAGAAGGGACTAGCGGAGCTTACGAGCAGTACTTC

v_call: TRBV27
j_call: TRBJ1-5
d_call: .
clone_size: .
cdr3_length: 16
cdr3_aa: CASSLSGLGLRQPQHF
cdr3_nt: TGTGCCAGCAGTTTATCGGGATTGGGGCTACGGCAGCCCCAGCATTTT

v_call: TRBV7-6
j_call: TRBJ2-2
d_call: TRBD2
clone_size: .
cdr3_length: 17
cdr3_aa: CASSSGLAGSNTGELFF
cdr3_nt: TGTGCCAGCAGCTCAGGACTAGCGGGGTCGAACACCGGGGAGCTGTTTTTT

v_call: TRBV5-1
j_call: TRBJ1-1
d_call: TRBD1
clone_size: .
cdr3_length: 13
cdr3_aa: CASSFDRATEAFF
cdr3_nt: TGCGCCAGCAGCTTCGACAGGGCCACTGAAGCTTTCTTT

v_call: TRBV30
j_call: TRBJ1-6
d_call: TRBD1
clone_size: .
cdr3_length: 13
cdr3_aa: CAWGGQGSSPLHF
cdr3_nt: TGTGCCTGGGGGGGACAGGGGTCTTCACCCCTCCACTTT

v_call: TRBV6-1
j_call: TRBJ2-7
d_call: .
clone_size: .
cdr3_length: 13
cdr3_aa: CASSEVQSGEQYF
cdr3_nt: TGTGCCAGCAGTGAAGTCCAGTCAGGCGAGCAGTACTTC

v_call: TRBV5-4
j_call: TRBJ2-7
d_call: TRBD2
clone_size: .
cdr3_length: 15
cdr3_aa: CASSSGRGRVYEQYF
cdr3_nt: TGTGCCAGCAGCTCAGGTCGCGGGAGGGTCTACGAGCAGTACTTC

v_call: TRBV25-1
j_call: TRBJ2-3
d_call: TRBD1
clone_size: few
cdr3_length: 15
cdr3_aa: CASSPPRGHRDTQYF
cdr3_nt: TGTGCCAGCAGTCCACCCAGGGGGCATAGAGATACGCAGTATTTT

v_call: TRBV5-1
j_call: TRBJ1-1
d_call: .
clone_size: .
cdr3_length: 13
cdr3_aa: CASSSLIGTEAFF
cdr3_nt: TGCGCCAGCAGCTCCCTGATCGGCACTGAAGCTTTCTTT

v_call: TRBV6-2/TRBV6-3
j_call: TRBJ2-1
d_call: TRBD2
clone_size: .
cdr3_length: 15
cdr3_aa: CASSYRASGRNEQFF
cdr3_nt: TGTGCCAGCAGTTACAGGGCTAGCGGGAGGAATGAGCAGTTCTTC

v_call: TRBV4-2
j_call: TRBJ1-6
d_call: .
clone_size: .
cdr3_length: 15
cdr3_aa: CASSQDPESNSPLHF
cdr3_nt: TGTGCCAGCAGCCAAGACCCGGAGTCTAATTCACCCCTCCACTTT

v_call: TRBV6-1
j_call: TRBJ1-2
d_call: .
clone_size: .
cdr3_length: 16
cdr3_aa: CASSERGGGDVYGYTF
cdr3_nt: TGTGCCAGCAGTGAGAGGGGCGGAGGGGACGTCTATGGCTACACCTTC

v_call: TRBV9
j_call: TRBJ2-3
d_call: .
clone_size: .
cdr3_length: 18
cdr3_aa: CASSPPFGSSSDGDTQYF
cdr3_nt: TGTGCCAGCAGCCCCCCCTTTGGTAGTTCTAGCGACGGGGATACGCAGTATTTT

v_call: TRBV10-3
j_call: TRBJ1-2
d_call: TRBD1
clone_size: .
cdr3_length: 13
cdr3_aa: CATRREGAPGYTF
cdr3_nt: TGTGCCACCCGACGGGAGGGGGCGCCTGGCTACACCTTC